This TCR beta chain was captured in a study of OX40 agonist ivuxolimab in advanced cancers. The data were produced by immunoSEQ multiplex PCR, yet TCRdb's version contains in-frame clones alone and is incomplete. The table lists 75,000 to 100,000 clones, less than 85% of them singletons, with roughly 5.2% in the top ten. Anyone with autoimmune disease history or systemic immunosuppression was excluded. This clonotype originated in an adult with an advanced solid tumor such as melanoma, head and neck, liver or kidney cancer. This sample comprised CD4+ or CD8+ T cells sorted from blood, obtained in a trial of the OX40 agonist ivuxolimab.

DNA for the CDR3: TGTGCCAGCAGCTCCCCGACAGGTCCGGAGAATACGCAGTATTTT. As protein: CASSSPTGPENTQYF. This chain connects TRBV7-6 to TRBJ2-3, with a weak D call TRBD1 (6 bases). V was cut by 4 bases and J by 7 bases, with 18 bases left in between. The V gene's germline CDR1 is SGHVS and CDR2 FNYEAQ. The CDR3 runs 15 residues.